These 13 T cell receptor beta chains were all obtained from the same sample, sequenced in a study of blood T cells in healthy people across ages. Using a J-beta primer mix together with a sample-barcoded 5' primer, a second PCR was run for roughly 6 to 12 cycles. TCRdb independently ran MiXCR on the 5' RACE reads; one entry per CDR3 protein. The sample holds about 840,000 distinct CDR3 sequences; about 29% are singletons and the top ten take about 10%. The sample was also reused in another study, on T cells of mothers and their children.

The sample consisted of blood. Receptors originate from a woman in her 40s in good health.

This chain uses TRBV7-8 with TRBJ1-5; 8 nucleotides match TRBD1. CDR3 size: 20 residues. Germline CDR1 reads SGHVS; CDR2 reads FQNEAQ. The J segment lost 2 bases and the V segment lost 2 bases, leaving 17 bases of the junction unmatched. The CDR3 protein is CASSLSSRQGRKRGNQPQHF. The CDR3 DNA reads TGTGCCAGCAGCTTATCCTCCCGACAGGGGCGTAAGAGGGGCAATCAGCCCCAGCATTTT.

The rearrangement joins TRBV20-1 to TRBJ2-2; D gene ambiguous. Trimming removed 6 bases from V and 7 bases from J, with 9 bases in between. CDR3 length: 11 residues. Looked up from germline, CDR1 is DFQATT and CDR2 is SNEGSKA (reference sequence). The chain's CDR3 is CSAAPFGELFF. The CDR3 nucleotides read TGCAGTGCCGCCCCCTTCGGGGAGCTGTTTTTT.

The sample holds a few counts of this clonotype. V gene TRBV4-3 combines with J gene TRBJ1-1; D possibly corresponds to TRBD1 (5 bases). Per germline, CDR1 LGHNA and CDR2 YSLEER. The CDR3 has 14 amino acids. With 4 bases removed from V and 5 bases from J, the gap between germline ends came to 14 bases. The CDR3: CASSPERGSTEAFF. CDR3 sequence (DNA): TGCGCCAGCAGCCCAGAGAGGGGTTCGACTGAAGCTTTCTTT.

With regard to this clonotype: A single base separates this from a much larger clone, so it may be a read error. V is TRBV29-1 and J is TRBJ2-7, with 7 bases lining up with TRBD1. This CDR3 comprises 12 residues. V was pared by 2 bases and J by 3 bases, with 1 base of the junction left unmatched. Germline loops: CDR1 SQVTM, CDR2 ANQGSEA. The CDR3 DNA reads TGCAGCGTTGAAACAGGGGTCTACGAGCAGTACTTC. As protein: CSVETGVYEQYF.

This chain links TRBV7-6 with TRBJ2-2; a possible D gene is TRBD1 (5 bases). Germline V gene sequence: CDR1 SGHVS, CDR2 FNYEAQ. Trimming took off 6 bases at V and 6 bases at J, with 17 bases between the two ends. This CDR3 has 15 amino acids. CDR3: CASRMTASTAGELFF. DNA of the CDR3: TGTGCCAGCAGAATGACAGCTTCCACGGCCGGGGAGCTGTTTTTT.

The chain joins TRBV28 to TRBJ2-7, with TRBD1 matching over 7 bases. CDR1 and CDR2 from the germline V gene are MDHEN and SYDVKM. The CDR3 is 15 residues long. J was trimmed by 1 base and V by 5 bases; bases with no gene match: 8. CDR3 residues: CASSPGTAHSYEQYF. CDR3 coding DNA: TGTGCCAGCAGTCCCGGGACAGCCCATTCCTACGAGCAGTACTTC.

The V and J genes are TRBV10-3 and TRBJ1-5; D not certain. The CDR3 has 12 residues. Looked up from germline, CDR1 is ENHRY and CDR2 is SYGVKD. The V end was cut by 4 bases, the J end by 5 bases, with 6 bases between. In DNA form, the CDR3 reads TGTGCCATCAGTGGGCCAGATCAGCCCCAGCATTTT. Translation gives CAISGPDQPQHF.

There are a few counts of this clonotype. The chain couples TRBV2 to TRBJ1-4; 8 bases are a match to TRBD1. There are 16 residues in the CDR3. Per the germline V gene, CDR1 is SNHLY and CDR2 is FYNNEI. V was clipped by 7 bases and J by 8 bases; unmatched bases: 15. CDR3 sequence reads: CASTGQGLTRGEKLFF. CDR3 nucleotide sequence: TGTGCCAGCACTGGACAGGGACTTACTCGGGGGGAAAAACTGTTTTTT.

V gene TRBV2 combines with J gene TRBJ2-2; D remains unclear. The germline gives CDR1 SNHLY, CDR2 FYNNEI. Trimming stripped 0 bases from V and 4 bases from J, with 6 bases between. This CDR3 has 14 residues. The CDR3: CASSEARVTGELFF. The CDR3 DNA follows: TGTGCCAGCAGTGAAGCGCGAGTCACCGGGGAGCTGTTTTTT. Full variable domain (remainder filled in from reference TRBV2 and TRBJ2-2): EPEVTQTPSHQVTQMGQEVILRCVPISNHLYFYWYRQILGQKVEFLVSFYNNEISEKSEIFDDQFSVERPDGSNFTLKIRSTKLEDSAMYFCASSEARVTGELFFGEGSRLTVL.

With regard to this clonotype: The final CDR3 position lacks the conserved phenylalanine or tryptophan, pointing to a likely read error. The chain has TRBV5-1 and TRBJ2-7, with D perhaps TRBD1 (6 bases). CDR1 and CDR2 (germline): SGHRS, YFSETQ. V was clipped by 0 bases and J by 3 bases, with 10 bases between them. The CDR3 runs 14 residues. The CDR3 region has the DNA TGCGCCAGCAGCTTGGCTCTAGGGGGCTACGAGCAGTACATC. Its protein is CASSLALGGYEQYI.

The CDR3 DNA is TGTGCCAGCAGTATCGAAGGACAGGGGCCAGAGACCCAGTACTTC. Its protein is CASSIEGQGPETQYF. V is TRBV2 and J is TRBJ2-5; 9 nucleotides align to TRBD1. CDR1 SNHLY and CDR2 FYNNEI come from the germline V gene. CDR3 length: 15 residues. After removal of 5 bases from V and 4 bases from J, the junction contained 8 bases not matched to a gene.

The chain couples TRBV5-1 to TRBJ1-1; no definite D call. The length of the CDR3 is 14 residues. V was trimmed by 2 bases and J by 6 bases, leaving 14 bases between them. The V gene's germline CDR1 is SGHRS and CDR2 YFSETQ. Here the CDR3 DNA reads TGCGCCAGCAGCTTCGGGATCCACCGAGCTGAAGCTTTCTTT. Protein sequence: CASSFGIHRAEAFF.

Only a few counts were recorded for this clonotype. The genes are TRBV7-8 and TRBJ2-5; 10 nucleotides match TRBD2. CDR3 length: 19 residues. After removal of 5 bases from V and 6 bases from J, the junction contained 21 bases not matched to a gene. CDR1 is SGHVS, CDR2 FQNEAQ, per germline. The DNA of the CDR3 is TGTGCCAGCAGCCAACCGATCCTAGCGGGGGTCCCTGACGTGAAGACCCAGTACTTC. This codes for CASSQPILAGVPDVKTQYF.